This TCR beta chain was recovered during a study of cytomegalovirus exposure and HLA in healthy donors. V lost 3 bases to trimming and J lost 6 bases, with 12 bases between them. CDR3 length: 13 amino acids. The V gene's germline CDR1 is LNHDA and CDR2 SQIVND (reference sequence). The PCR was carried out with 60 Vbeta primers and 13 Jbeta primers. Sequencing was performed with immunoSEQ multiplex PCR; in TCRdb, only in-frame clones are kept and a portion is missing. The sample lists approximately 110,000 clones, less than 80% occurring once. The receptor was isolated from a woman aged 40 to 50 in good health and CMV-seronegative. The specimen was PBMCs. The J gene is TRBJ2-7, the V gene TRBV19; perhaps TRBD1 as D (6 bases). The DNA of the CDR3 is TGTGCCAGTAGTATGGCTCAGGGGCTCGAGCAGTACTTC. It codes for CASSMAQGLEQYF. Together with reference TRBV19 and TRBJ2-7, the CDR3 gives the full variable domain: DGGITQSPKYLFRKEGQNVTLSCEQNLNHDAMYWYRQDPGQGLRLIYYSQIVNDFQKGDIAEGYSVSREKKESFPLTVTSAQKNPTAFYLCASSMAQGLEQYFGPGTRLTVT.